The clone carrying this T cell receptor beta chain appeared a few times. The antigen remains undetermined. The cDNA was synthesized by means of template-switch 5'RACE, which was carried out with 10-nucleotide random UMIs. Sequencing runs each yielded over 160 million TCR-beta sequences from 15-18 subjects. One entry per CDR3 protein results from TCRdb running MiXCR on the 5' RACE reads. The data show under 130,000 distinct CDR3 sequences, with approximately 11% seen just once and approximately 3.1% held by the top ten. The sample is drawn from a study of neurological immune-mediated disorders. Study-level points and caveats: Multiple sclerosis was found to have the least TCR clonal expansion, below healthy controls, and HTLV-1-associated myelopathy the most.

The CDR3 runs 15 residues. After removal of 2 bases from V and 5 bases from J, the junction contained 4 bases not matched to a gene. Germline V lookup: CDR1 MDHEN, CDR2 SYDVKM. The time point: longitudinal time-point 3. 2 million PBMCs stored at -80 C were the source of the unsorted libraries. The sequenced sample was PBMCs. The source of this sequence is a female donor with HTLV-1-associated myelopathy (HAM/TSP). The V gene is TRBV28, the J gene TRBJ2-3; 10 nucleotides agree with TRBD2. CDR3 region: CASSLPSGGVDTQYF. For the CDR3, the DNA is TGTGCCAGCAGTTTACCTAGCGGGGGTGTAGATACGCAGTATTTT.